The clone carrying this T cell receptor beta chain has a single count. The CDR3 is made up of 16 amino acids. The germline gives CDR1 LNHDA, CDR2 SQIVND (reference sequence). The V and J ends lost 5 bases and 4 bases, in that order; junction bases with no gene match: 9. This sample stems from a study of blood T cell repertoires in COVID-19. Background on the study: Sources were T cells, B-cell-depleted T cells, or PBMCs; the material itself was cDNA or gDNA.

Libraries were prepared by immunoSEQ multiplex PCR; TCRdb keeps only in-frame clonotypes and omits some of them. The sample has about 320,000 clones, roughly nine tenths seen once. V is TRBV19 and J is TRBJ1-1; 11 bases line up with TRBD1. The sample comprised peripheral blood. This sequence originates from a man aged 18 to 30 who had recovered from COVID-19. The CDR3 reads CASSATGTGGSTEAFF. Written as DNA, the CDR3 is TGTGCCAGTAGTGCTACCGGGACAGGGGGGAGCACTGAAGCTTTCTTT. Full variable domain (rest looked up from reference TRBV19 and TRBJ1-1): DGGITQSPKYLFRKEGQNVTLSCEQNLNHDAMYWYRQDPGQGLRLIYYSQIVNDFQKGDIAEGYSVSREKKESFPLTVTSAQKNPTAFYLCASSATGTGGSTEAFFGQGTRLTVV.